The T cell receptor (beta chain) described here comes from a study of CXCR3-negative and CXCR3-positive naive CD8 T cells. The length of the CDR3 is 16 residues. Germline CDR1 is SGHVS and CDR2 is FQNEAQ. The TRB libraries of cDNA were built by UMI-labeled 5' RACE. TCRdb reprocessed the 5' RACE reads and stores each CDR3 protein as one record, lacking DNA. The repertoire shows about 40,000 distinct CDR3 sequences; the top ten hold 7% to 8%. In the case of this clonotype: Its specificity is not known.

Findings and caveats of the study: For memory CD8+ cells diversity was much lower, but both naive subsets had comparably high diversity.

The sorter processed each CD8+ T cell subset in triplicate at over 250,000 cells apiece. The chain is built from TRBV7-8 and TRBJ2-1; TCRdb's D call, TRBD2, is unchecked because there is no DNA. The sample consisted of memory CD8+ T cells from blood. The source of this sequence is a human donor in good health. Some clones in this sample may be carry-over from other donors' samples. This CDR3 reads CASSLVGLLVPNEQFF.